The present entry profiles one TCR beta chain with its context. Its cognate antigen is unknown. Per the germline V gene, CDR1 is SGHTA and CDR2 is FQGNSA. The CDR3 contains 18 residues. The trim removed 5 bases at V and 0 bases at J, leaving 9 bases unmatched. Clones were sequenced by immunoSEQ multiplex PCR, and TCRdb holds only the in-frame ones, with some missing. The sample records about 600,000 clones, roughly four fifths being singletons. This specimen belongs to a study of shared clonotypes between healthy human individuals. Turning to the study itself: The donors, a couple of women and a few men, were aged 18 to 49. The study, taken as a whole, reports: The genetic and exposure-history diversity represented was limited by few donors.

The genes are TRBV7-2 and TRBJ2-5; 13 bases line up with TRBD2. This receptor was taken from a woman in her forties in good health. Some clones in this sample may be carry-over from other donors' samples. The source material was PBMCs. CDR3 DNA: TGTGCCAGCAGCCCCGGGACTAGCGGGATAGGGTACCAAGAGACCCAGTACTTC. Translated, it gives CASSPGTSGIGYQETQYF.